This TCR beta chain stems from a study of T-cell memory formation after mild COVID-19. Regarding the study as a whole: Some responding clones appeared in pre-infection memory, suggesting cross-reactive memory joined.

TCRdb itself ran the 5' RACE reads through MiXCR, one entry per CDR3 protein. The sample records about 250,000 distinct CDR3 sequences, more than 15% being singletons. The sample holds many counts of this clonotype. Its antigen remains unknown. The germline V gene encodes CDR1 SGHRS and CDR2 YFSETQ. The CDR3 totals 16 residues. Trimming took 4 bases from V and 5 from J, leaving 21 bases between them. The sequencing sample was made of PBMCs or a T cell subset sorted from them (not recorded which). The chain has TRBV5-1 and TRBJ1-1; possible D gene TRBD1, 5 bases. This TCR came from a man younger than 35 who had mild COVID-19 (a few samples of this study predate the infection). Cell type and time point are not known. The CDR3 nucleotides read TGCGCCAGCAGCCGAGGTGATCCGCAGGGTGGTACTGAAGCTTTCTTT. Its translation is CASSRGDPQGGTEAFF. Combining the CDR3 with reference TRBV5-1 and TRBJ1-1 gives the whole variable domain KAGVTQTPRYLIKTRGQQVTLSCSPISGHRSVSWYQQTPGQGLQFLFEYFSETQRNKGNFPGRFSGRQFSNSRSEMNVSTLELGDSALYLCASSRGDPQGGTEAFFGQGTRLTVV.